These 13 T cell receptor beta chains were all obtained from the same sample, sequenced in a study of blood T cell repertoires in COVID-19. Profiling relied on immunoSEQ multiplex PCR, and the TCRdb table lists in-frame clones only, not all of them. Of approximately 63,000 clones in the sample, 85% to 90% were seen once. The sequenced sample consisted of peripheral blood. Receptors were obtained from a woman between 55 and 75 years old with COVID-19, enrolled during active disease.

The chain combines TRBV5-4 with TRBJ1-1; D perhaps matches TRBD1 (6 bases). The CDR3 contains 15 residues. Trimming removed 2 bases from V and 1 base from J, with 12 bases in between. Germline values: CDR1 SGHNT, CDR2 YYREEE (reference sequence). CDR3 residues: CASSLGGQPNTEAFF. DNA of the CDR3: TGTGCCAGCAGCTTAGGGGGACAACCGAACACTGAAGCTTTCTTT.

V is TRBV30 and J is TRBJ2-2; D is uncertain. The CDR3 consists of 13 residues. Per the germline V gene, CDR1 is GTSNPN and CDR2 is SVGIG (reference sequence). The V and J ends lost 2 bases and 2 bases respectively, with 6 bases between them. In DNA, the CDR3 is TGTGCCTGGAGTCCACTTAACACCGGGGAGCTGTTTTTT. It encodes CAWSPLNTGELFF.

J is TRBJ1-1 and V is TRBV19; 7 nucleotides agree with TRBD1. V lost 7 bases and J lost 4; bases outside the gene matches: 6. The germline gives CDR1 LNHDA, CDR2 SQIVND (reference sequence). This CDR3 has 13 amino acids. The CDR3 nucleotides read TGTGCCAGTACCCCGACAGGGACCACTGAAGCTTTCTTT. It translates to CASTPTGTTEAFF.

The CDR3 sequence: CASSPGGVLPSYEQYF. CDR3 sequence (DNA): TGTGCCAGCAGCCCGGGGGGCGTACTCCCTTCCTACGAGCAGTACTTC. This rearrangement joins TRBV5-4 to TRBJ2-7; D is possibly TRBD2 (7 bases). Trimming shortened V by 4 bases and J by 1 base, and 18 bases separated the two germline ends. The germline CDR1 and CDR2 sequences are SGHNT and YYREEE (reference sequence). CDR3 size: 16 residues.

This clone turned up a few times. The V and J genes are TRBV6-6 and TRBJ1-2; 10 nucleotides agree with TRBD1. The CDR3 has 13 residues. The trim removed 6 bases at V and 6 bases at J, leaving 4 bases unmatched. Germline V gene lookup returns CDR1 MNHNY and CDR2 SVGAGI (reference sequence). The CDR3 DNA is TGTGCCAGCAGGGGACAGGGGCTAAATGGCTACACCTTC. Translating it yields CASRGQGLNGYTF.

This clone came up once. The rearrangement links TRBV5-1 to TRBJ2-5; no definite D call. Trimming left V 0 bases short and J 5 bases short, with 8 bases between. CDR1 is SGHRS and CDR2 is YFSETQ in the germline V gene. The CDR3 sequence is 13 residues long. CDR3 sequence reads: CASSLAPRETQYF. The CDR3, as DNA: TGCGCCAGCAGCTTGGCCCCCCGGGAGACCCAGTACTTC.

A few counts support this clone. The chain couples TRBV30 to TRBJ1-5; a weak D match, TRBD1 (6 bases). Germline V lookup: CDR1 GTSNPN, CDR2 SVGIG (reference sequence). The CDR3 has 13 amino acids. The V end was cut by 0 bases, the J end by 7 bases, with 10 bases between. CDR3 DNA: TGTGCCTGGAGTGTCAGGGGAATCCAGCCCCAGCATTTT. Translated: CAWSVRGIQPQHF.

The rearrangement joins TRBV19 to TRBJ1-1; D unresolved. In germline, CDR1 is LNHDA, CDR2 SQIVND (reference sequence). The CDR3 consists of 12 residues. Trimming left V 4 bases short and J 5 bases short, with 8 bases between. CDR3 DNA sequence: TGTGCCAGTAGTAGGGCAGAGACTGAAGCTTTCTTT. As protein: CASSRAETEAFF.

The DNA for the CDR3 is TGTGCCAGCAGCCGAGGGGGAGTTTATGGCTACACCTTC. This gives the protein CASSRGGVYGYTF. The J gene is TRBJ1-2, the V gene TRBV3-1 (or the pseudogene TRBV3-2), with D possibly matching TRBD1 (6 bases). V lost 4 bases and J lost 5, with 11 bases in between. Germline-derived CDR1 and CDR2 are LGHDT and YNNKEL (reference sequence). The CDR3 spans 13 residues.

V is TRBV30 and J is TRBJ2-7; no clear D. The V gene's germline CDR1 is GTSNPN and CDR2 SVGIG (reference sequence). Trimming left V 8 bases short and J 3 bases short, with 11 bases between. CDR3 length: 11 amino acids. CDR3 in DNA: TGTGCCACCCATCAGTTCTACGAGCAGTACTTC. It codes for CATHQFYEQYF.

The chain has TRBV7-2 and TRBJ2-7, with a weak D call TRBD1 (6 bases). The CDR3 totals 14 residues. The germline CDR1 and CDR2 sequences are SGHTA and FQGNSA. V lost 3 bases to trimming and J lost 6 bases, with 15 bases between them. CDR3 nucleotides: TGTGCCAGCAGCTTCACAACAGGGATGGGCGAGCAGTACTTC. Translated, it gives CASSFTTGMGEQYF.

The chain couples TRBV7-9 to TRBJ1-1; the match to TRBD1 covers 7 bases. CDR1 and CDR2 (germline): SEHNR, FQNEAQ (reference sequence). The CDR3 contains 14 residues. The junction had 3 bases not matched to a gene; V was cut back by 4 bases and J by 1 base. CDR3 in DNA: TGTGCCAGCAGCTGGGACAGCGCGAACACTGAAGCTTTCTTT. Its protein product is CASSWDSANTEAFF.

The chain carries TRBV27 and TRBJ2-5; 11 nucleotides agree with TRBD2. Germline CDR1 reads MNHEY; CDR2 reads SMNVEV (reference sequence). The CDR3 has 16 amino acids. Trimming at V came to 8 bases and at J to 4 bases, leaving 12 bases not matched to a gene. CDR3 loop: CASGGPRSGRGETQYF. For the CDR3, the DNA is TGTGCCAGCGGAGGGCCGCGTAGCGGGAGGGGAGAGACCCAGTACTTC.